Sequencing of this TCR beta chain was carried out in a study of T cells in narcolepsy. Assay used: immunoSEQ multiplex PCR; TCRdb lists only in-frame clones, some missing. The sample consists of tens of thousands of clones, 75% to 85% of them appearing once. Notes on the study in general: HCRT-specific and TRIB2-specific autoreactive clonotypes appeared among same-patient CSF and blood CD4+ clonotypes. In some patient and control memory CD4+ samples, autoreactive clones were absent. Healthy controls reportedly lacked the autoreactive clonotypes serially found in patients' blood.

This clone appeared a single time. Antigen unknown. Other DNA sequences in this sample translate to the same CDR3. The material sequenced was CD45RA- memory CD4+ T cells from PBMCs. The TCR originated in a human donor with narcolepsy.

This chain's CDR3 is CASSEAPAGNTIYF. CDR3 DNA: TGTGCCAGCAGTGAAGCACCAGCGGGAAACACCATATATTTT. V gene TRBV6-1 combines with J gene TRBJ1-3, with D uncertain. CDR1 MNHNS and CDR2 SASEGT come from the germline V gene. The V end was cut by 0 bases, the J end by 4 bases, with 7 bases between. The CDR3 is 14 amino acids.